This TCR beta chain was recovered during a study of blood T cell repertoires in COVID-19. Study-wide context: Samples taken during acute and convalescent COVID-19 were collected in the United States, Italy and Spain.

This CDR3 region has 13 residues. Trimming shortened V by 9 bases and J by 1 base, and 12 bases separated the two germline ends. Germline CDR1 LNHNV, CDR2 YYDKDF (reference sequence). Generated by immunoSEQ multiplex PCR, the TCRdb table keeps only in-frame clones and is missing some. The sample records roughly 220,000 clones, about 79% being singletons. The sequence came from a woman aged 40 to 50 who had recovered from COVID-19. The chain recombines TRBV15 with TRBJ1-1, with TRBD1 as a possible D gene (6 bases). The sequenced sample was peripheral blood. The DNA of the CDR3 is TGTGCCACTTCATGGGGGCGGAACACTGAAGCTTTCTTT. This translates into CATSWGRNTEAFF. Complete variable domain (other parts from reference TRBV15 and TRBJ1-1): DAMVIQNPRYQVTQFGKPVTLSCSQTLNHNVMYWYQQKSSQAPKLLFHYYDKDFNNEADTPDNFQSRRPNTSFCFLDIRSPGLGDTAMYLCATSWGRNTEAFFGQGTRLTVV.